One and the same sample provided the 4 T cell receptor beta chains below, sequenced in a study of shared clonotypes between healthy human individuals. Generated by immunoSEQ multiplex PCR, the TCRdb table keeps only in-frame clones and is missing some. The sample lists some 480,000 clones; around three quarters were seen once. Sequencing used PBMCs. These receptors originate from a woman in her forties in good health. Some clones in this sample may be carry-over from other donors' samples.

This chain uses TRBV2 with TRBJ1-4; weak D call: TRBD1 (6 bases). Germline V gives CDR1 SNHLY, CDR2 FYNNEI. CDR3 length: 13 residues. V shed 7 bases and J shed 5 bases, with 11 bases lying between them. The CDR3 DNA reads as TGTGCCAGCACGCGGGGGGCCAATGAAAAACTGTTTTTT. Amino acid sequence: CASTRGANEKLFF.

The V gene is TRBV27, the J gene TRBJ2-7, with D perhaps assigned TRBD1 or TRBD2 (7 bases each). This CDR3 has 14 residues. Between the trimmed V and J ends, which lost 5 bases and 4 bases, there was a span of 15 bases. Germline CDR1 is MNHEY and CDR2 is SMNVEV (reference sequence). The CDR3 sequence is CASSRPGGVYEQYF. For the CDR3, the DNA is TGTGCCAGCAGTCGTCCAGGGGGGGTTTACGAGCAGTACTTC.

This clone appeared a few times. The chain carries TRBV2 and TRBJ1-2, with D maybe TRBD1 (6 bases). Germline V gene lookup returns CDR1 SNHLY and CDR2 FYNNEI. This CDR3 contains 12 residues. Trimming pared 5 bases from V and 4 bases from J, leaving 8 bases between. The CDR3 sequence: CASSPQGYGYTF. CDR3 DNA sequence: TGTGCCAGCAGTCCACAGGGCTATGGCTACACCTTC. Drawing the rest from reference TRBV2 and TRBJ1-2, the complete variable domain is EPEVTQTPSHQVTQMGQEVILRCVPISNHLYFYWYRQILGQKVEFLVSFYNNEISEKSEIFDDQFSVERPDGSNFTLKIRSTKLEDSAMYFCASSPQGYGYTFGSGTRLTVV.

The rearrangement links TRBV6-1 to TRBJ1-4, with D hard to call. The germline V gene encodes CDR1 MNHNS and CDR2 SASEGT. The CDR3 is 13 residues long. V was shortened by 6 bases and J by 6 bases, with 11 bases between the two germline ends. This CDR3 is CASRPPGDEKLFF. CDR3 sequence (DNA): TGTGCCAGCAGGCCGCCGGGAGATGAAAAACTGTTTTTT.